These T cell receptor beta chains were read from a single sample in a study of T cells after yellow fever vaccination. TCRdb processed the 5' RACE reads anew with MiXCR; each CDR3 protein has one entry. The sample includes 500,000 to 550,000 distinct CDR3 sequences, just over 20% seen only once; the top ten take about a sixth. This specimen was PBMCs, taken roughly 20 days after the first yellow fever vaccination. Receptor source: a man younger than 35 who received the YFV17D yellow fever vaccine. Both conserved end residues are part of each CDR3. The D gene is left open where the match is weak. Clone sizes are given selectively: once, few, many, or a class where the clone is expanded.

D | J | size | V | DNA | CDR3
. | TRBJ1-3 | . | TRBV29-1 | TGCAGCGTGGAGACGGATTTTGGAAACACCATATATTTT | CSVETDFGNTIYF
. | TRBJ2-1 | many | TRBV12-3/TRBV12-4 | TGTGCCAGCAGCCCCCGCAATGAGCAGTTCTTC | CASSPRNEQFF
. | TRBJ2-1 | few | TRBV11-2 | TGTGCCAGCAGCCAGATTAGGGAAAGGGGACAGTTCTTC | CASSQIRERGQFF
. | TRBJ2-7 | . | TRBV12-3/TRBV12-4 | TGTGCCAGCAGCCCCCTTAAGGGGGGTTACGAGCAGTACTTC | CASSPLKGGYEQYF
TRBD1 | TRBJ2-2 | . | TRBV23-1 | TGCGCCAGGCCCACGGGACAGCACACCGGGGAGCTGTTTTTT | CARPTGQHTGELFF
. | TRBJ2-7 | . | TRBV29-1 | TGCAGCGTTGGCTGGCGAGGGGACGAGCAGTACTTC | CSVGWRGDEQYF
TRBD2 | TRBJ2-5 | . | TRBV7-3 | TGTGCCAGCGGGAGGGGAGGGGAGACCCAGTACTTC | CASGRGGETQYF
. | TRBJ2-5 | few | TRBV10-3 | TGTGCCATCAGTGAATTCCGGGGGCAAGAGACCCAGTACTTC | CAISEFRGQETQYF
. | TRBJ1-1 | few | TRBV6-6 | TGTGCCAGCAGGGACACCCCTGAAGCTTTCTTT | CASRDTPEAFF
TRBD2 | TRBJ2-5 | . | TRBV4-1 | TGCGCCAGCAGCCAAGTGGCTAGCGGGGGACAAGAGACCCAGTACTTC | CASSQVASGGQETQYF
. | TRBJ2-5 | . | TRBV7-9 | TGTGCCAGCAGACCTTTGGGGTACAGTCAAGAGACCCAGTACTTC | CASRPLGYSQETQYF
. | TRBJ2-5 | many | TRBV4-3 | TGCGCCAGCAGCCGCGGGCAGCAAGAGACCCAGTACTTC | CASSRGQQETQYF
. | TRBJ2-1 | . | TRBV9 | TGTGCCAGCAGCGTCCACTCCGGGACTGATAACAATGAGCAGTTCTTC | CASSVHSGTDNNEQFF
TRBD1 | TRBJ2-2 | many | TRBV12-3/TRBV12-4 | TGTGCCAGCAGCCCCGGGACAGGGGTGACCGGGGAGCTGTTTTTT | CASSPGTGVTGELFF
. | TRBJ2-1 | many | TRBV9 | TGTGCCAGCAGCGTAGGGGGAACCGTATACAATGAGCAGTTCTTC | CASSVGGTVYNEQFF
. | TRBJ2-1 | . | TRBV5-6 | TGTGCCAGCAGCTTGGTTCCGGGGGCCTCCTACAATGAGCAGTTCTTC | CASSLVPGASYNEQFF